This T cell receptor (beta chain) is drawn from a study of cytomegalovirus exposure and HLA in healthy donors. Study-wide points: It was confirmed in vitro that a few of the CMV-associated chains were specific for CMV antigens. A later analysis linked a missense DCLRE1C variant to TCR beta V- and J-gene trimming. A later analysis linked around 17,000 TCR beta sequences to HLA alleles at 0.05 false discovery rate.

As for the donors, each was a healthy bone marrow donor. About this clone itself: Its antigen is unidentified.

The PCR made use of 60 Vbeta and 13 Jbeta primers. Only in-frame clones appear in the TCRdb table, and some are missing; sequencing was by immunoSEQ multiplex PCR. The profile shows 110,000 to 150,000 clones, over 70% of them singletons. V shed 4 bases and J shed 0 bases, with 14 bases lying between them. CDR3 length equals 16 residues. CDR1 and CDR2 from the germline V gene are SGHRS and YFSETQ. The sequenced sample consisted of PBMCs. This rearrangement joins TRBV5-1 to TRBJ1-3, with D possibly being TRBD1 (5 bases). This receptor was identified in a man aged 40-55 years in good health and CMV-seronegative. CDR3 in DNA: TGCGCCAGCAGCCCACGACAGTCCCACTCTGGAAACACCATATATTTT. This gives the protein CASSPRQSHSGNTIYF. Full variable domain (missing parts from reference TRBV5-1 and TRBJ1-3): KAGVTQTPRYLIKTRGQQVTLSCSPISGHRSVSWYQQTPGQGLQFLFEYFSETQRNKGNFPGRFSGRQFSNSRSEMNVSTLELGDSALYLCASSPRQSHSGNTIYFGEGSWLTVV.